This TCR beta chain came from a study of blood T cell repertoires in COVID-19. Some clones are missing from TCRdb's copy, which holds only in-frame ones; the method was immunoSEQ multiplex PCR. The table lists tens of thousands of clones, 80% to 90% of them singletons. The TCR sequence derives from an older woman with acute or convalescent COVID-19. The sequenced sample was peripheral blood.

DNA of the CDR3: TGTGCCAGCAGCCGCGTCTATAATTCACCCCTCCACTTT. As protein: CASSRVYNSPLHF. The chain links TRBV14 to TRBJ1-6; D is ambiguous. The germline V gene encodes CDR1 SGHDN and CDR2 FVKESK. Trimming left V 4 bases short and J 3 bases short, with 4 bases between. The length of the CDR3 is 13 residues.